This entry concerns a single T cell receptor (beta chain). Generated by immunoSEQ multiplex PCR, the TCRdb table keeps only in-frame clones and is missing some. The table has 55,000 to 75,000 clones, 90% seen once; the top ten hold about 1.3%. CDR1 and CDR2 from the germline V gene are SGHNT and YENEEA. V lost 4 bases, J lost 0 bases, and 5 bases lay in between. The CDR3 runs 13 residues. The record originates from a study of blood T cell repertoires in COVID-19. Study in general: Whether acute or convalescent, the COVID-19 samples came from the United States, Italy and Spain. Sources were T cells, B-cell-depleted T cells, or PBMCs; the material itself was cDNA or gDNA.

The specimen was peripheral blood. The TCR comes from a man aged 55 to 70 with acute or convalescent COVID-19. This rearrangement joins TRBV11-3 to TRBJ2-3; D not certain. The DNA for the CDR3 is TGTGCCAGCAGCTCAACTAGCACAGATACGCAGTATTTT. As protein: CASSSTSTDTQYF. The entire variable domain, with the rest obtained from reference TRBV11-3 and TRBJ2-3, is as follows: EAGVVQSPRYKIIEKKQPVAFWCNPISGHNTLYWYLQNLGQGPELLIRYENEEAVDDSQLPKDRFSAERLKGVDSTLKIQPAELGDSAVYLCASSSTSTDTQYFGPGTRLTVL.